The 28 T cell receptor delta chains below were found in one sample sequenced in a study of gamma-delta T cells after stem cell transplantation. TCRdb fed the RT-PCR reads to CATT. The sample consists of around 640 delta-chain clones, approximately 44% of them appearing once. Specimen: gamma-delta T cells. The receptors shown here come from a human donor. It is not recorded whose cells these are; they may come from a transplant donor.

The J gene is TRDJ1, the V gene TRDV1; D not resolved. This CDR3 has 18 amino acids. V lost 2 bases and J 2 bases, leaving 21 bases between the germline ends. Germline assignment: CDR1 TSWWSYY and CDR2 QGS. The CDR3, as DNA: TGTGCTCTTGGGGAAGAGGAGGTAAGGCCAGCTAATACCGATAAACTCATCTTT. This gives the protein CALGEEEVRPANTDKLIF.

To note about this clone: TCRdb's protein, taken from a much larger clone, differs from this DNA's translation at residue 3, likely owing to a read error; the protein displayed comes from the DNA. The V and J genes are TRDV3 and TRDJ1; unclear D gene. The germline CDR1 and CDR2 sequences are TVYSNPD and GDNSRS (reference sequence). The CDR3 covers 15 residues. V was clipped by 4 bases and J by 3 bases, with 21 bases between them. Written as DNA, the CDR3 is TGTGCCTCTGAGACCCCTATATCCCACGCCGATAAACTCATCTTT. It codes for CASETPISHADKLIF.

V usage is TRDV1 and J usage is TRDJ1, with 12 nucleotides matching TRDD3. Germline V lookup: CDR1 TSWWSYY, CDR2 QGS. V was pared by 0 bases and J by 1 base, with 21 bases of the junction left unmatched. CDR3 size: 23 residues. CDR3 in DNA: TGTGCTCTTGGGGAACTAGAACTCCTACCTTTTTGTACTGGGGGATACTTCACCGATAAACTCATCTTT. Translating it yields CALGELELLPFCTGGYFTDKLIF.

This clone was picked up a small number of times. A far more abundant clone sits one base away, making this likely a read error. The chain recombines TRDV3 with TRDJ1, with D hard to call. CDR1 TVYSNPD and CDR2 GDNSRS come from the germline V gene (reference sequence). Between the trimmed V and J ends, which lost 2 bases and 3 bases, there was a span of 19 bases. CDR3 length: 15 amino acids. This chain's CDR3 is CAFEAPISHADKLIF. The CDR3 DNA reads as TGTGCCTTTGAGGCCCCTATATCCCACGCCGATAAACTCATCTTT.

Comment on this clone: A read error may be the cause here, since a much bigger clone is one base away. Other nucleotide sequences from this sample produce the same CDR3. The chain recombines TRDV1 with TRDJ2; 13 nucleotides align to TRDD3. Germline V gene lookup returns CDR1 TSWWSYY and CDR2 QGS. The length of the CDR3 is 22 residues. CDR3 in DNA: TGTGCTCTTGGGAACCCCTTCTGGACTGGGGGATACGCCAAGTCCTTGACAGCACAACTCTTCTTC. Residues: CALGNPFWTGGYAKSLTAQLFF.

This clone is termed large. The same CDR3 can be traced to other DNA sequences in this sample. The chain carries TRDV1 and TRDJ1; no clear D. V lost 4 bases, J lost 2 bases, and 14 bases lay in between. Germline V gives CDR1 TSWWSYY, CDR2 QGS. This CDR3 has 15 residues. The CDR3: CALGASTFPTDKLIF. CDR3 coding DNA: TGTGCTCTTGGGGCCAGTACGTTCCCTACCGATAAACTCATCTTT.

This clone was seen only once. The J gene is TRDJ3, the V gene TRDV1; 9 nucleotides match TRDD3. Losses at the gene ends were 9 bases for V and 0 bases for J; bases not matched to a gene: 21. Germline CDR1 and CDR2: TSWWSYY and QGS. The CDR3 contains 22 residues. The CDR3 sequence is CALSLSPPWGIAGSWDTRQMFF. The CDR3 DNA is TGTGCTCTCTCCTTGAGTCCTCCATGGGGGATAGCGGGCTCCTGGGACACCCGACAGATGTTTTTC.

Regarding this clone: A far larger clone is one base from this, pointing to a likely read error. V and J are TRDV1 and TRDJ1; D remains unclear. Per germline, CDR1 TSWWSYY and CDR2 QGS. CDR3 length: 22 amino acids. V lost 3 bases and J 0 bases, leaving 32 bases between the germline ends. The DNA of the CDR3 is TGTGCTCTTGGGGACTTACGGCTGGCTTGGTTTGACACTCCCGACTACACCGATAAACTCATCTTT. Translation: CALGDLRLAWFDTPDYTDKLIF.

The gene calls are TRDV1 and TRDJ1; D gene unclear. Trimming took 3 bases from V and 4 from J, leaving 15 bases between them. This CDR3 comprises 15 residues. Germline V CDR1 and CDR2: TSWWSYY, QGS. The CDR3 region has the DNA TGTGCTCTTGGGGAGGCCTCCTCCTGTAGCGATAAACTCATCTTT. Amino acid sequence: CALGEASSCSDKLIF.

Comments on this clone: This likely reflects a read error, since a far larger clone is one base away. Other DNA sequences of this sample code for an identical CDR3. The CDR3 spells CACLLGESSWDTRQMFF. For the CDR3, the DNA is TGTGCCTGTCTACTGGGGGAAAGCTCCTGGGACACACGACAGATGTTTTTC. J is TRDJ3 and V is TRDV2, with 9 positions matching TRDD3. The CDR3 sequence is 17 residues long. The germline CDR1 and CDR2 sequences are GEAIGNYY and EKD.

This clone was seen a few times. A far larger clone differs by one base, so this is likely a read error. The genes are TRDV1 and TRDJ1; D is possibly TRDD2 or TRDD3 (7 bases each). There are 21 residues in the CDR3. Germline loops: CDR1 TSWWSYY, CDR2 QGS. CDR3 residues: CALGEASFLLTYWGPPGKFIF. The CDR3 coding sequence is TGTGCTCTTGGGGAAGCCTCCTTCCTGCTGACTTACTGGGGCCCTCCGGGTAAATTCATCTTT.

This clone was picked up a small number of times. The chain has TRDV1 and TRDJ1; D not resolved. The CDR3 is 24 amino acids. Looked up from germline, CDR1 is TSWWSYY and CDR2 is QGS. V was pared by 4 bases and J by 0 bases, with 39 bases between. The CDR3 protein is CALGVPSPVLGTGPPPLYTDKLIF. As DNA, the CDR3 is TGTGCTCTTGGGGTTCCCTCCCCTGTACTCGGGACGGGACCTCCCCCACTATACACCGATAAACTCATCTTT.

Of note for this clone: A read error is likely here: a far larger clone is one base away. The chain combines TRDV3 with TRDJ1; TRDD2 matches 8 bases. Germline lookup yields CDR1 TVYSNPD and CDR2 GDNSRS (reference sequence). The CDR3 covers 21 residues. The V and J ends lost 4 bases and 0 bases, in that order; junction bases with no gene match: 28. In DNA form, the CDR3 reads TGTGCCTCTGTCTACCTTCCTAAACCGGACCGGGGGACCGTGTACACCGATAAACTCATCTTT. Translation: CASVYLPKPDRGTVYTDKLIF. Complete variable domain (other parts from reference TRDV3 and TRDJ1): CDKVTQSSPDQTVASGSEVVLLCTYDTVYSNPDLFWYRIRPDYSFQFVFYGDNSRSEGADFTQGRFSVKHILTQKAFHLVISPVRTEDSATYYCASVYLPKPDRGTVYTDKLIFGKGTRVTVEP.

As to this clone: A far more abundant clone sits one base away, making this likely a read error. This sample includes further DNA sequences coding for the same CDR3. This chain links TRDV1 with TRDJ1; unclear D gene. CDR1 is TSWWSYY and CDR2 is QGS in the germline V gene. This CDR3 contains 22 residues. The ends were cut back, 3 bases at V and 0 bases at J, with 32 bases in the middle. The CDR3 coding sequence is TGTGCTCTTGGGGACTTACGGCTGGTTTGGTTCGACACTCCCGACTACACCGATAAACTCATCTTT. It yields the protein CALGDLRLVWFDTPDYTDKLIF.

This clone was found a few times. The chain employs TRDV3 and TRDJ1; D perhaps matches TRDD3 (5 bases). V lost 3 bases and J 9 bases, leaving 32 bases between the germline ends. Germline V CDR1 and CDR2: TVYSNPD, GDNSRS (reference sequence). The length of the CDR3 is 17 residues. CDR3 sequence (DNA): TGTGCCTTCCCAGGCCTGGGTGGACGTGAGGACGAAGACGAACTCATCTTT. Translated: CAFPGLGGREDEDELIF.

The chain has TRDV2 and TRDJ1; 10 nucleotides align to TRDD3. The CDR3 is made up of 14 amino acids. Germline V gene lookup returns CDR1 GEAIGNYY and CDR2 EKD. Trimming took 3 bases from V and 5 from J; bases not matched to a gene: 5. The CDR3 sequence is CACDSLGDRDKLIF. The CDR3 DNA follows: TGTGCCTGTGACTCACTGGGGGATCGGGATAAACTCATCTTT.

This clone was seen just once. The identical CDR3 is also encoded by other nucleotide sequences in the sample. V gene TRDV1 combines with J gene TRDJ1; TRDD3 agrees at 10 bases. With V trimmed by 2 bases and J by 0 bases, 15 bases remained unmatched. The CDR3 has 20 residues. Germline-derived CDR1 and CDR2 are TSWWSYY and QGS. The CDR3 DNA follows: TGTGCTCTTGGGGAAGTACGTTTCCTAGACTGGGGGATGTACACCGATAAACTCATCTTT. Its translation is CALGEVRFLDWGMYTDKLIF.

By frequency in the sample, this clone is medium-sized. The chain uses TRDV1 and TRDJ1; 10 bases match TRDD3. V trimming: 4 bases; J trimming: 3 bases; junction bases outside the gene matches: 8. The CDR3 is made up of 16 amino acids. CDR1 is TSWWSYY and CDR2 is QGS in the germline V gene. The CDR3 nucleotides are TGTGCTCTTGGGGGTCCCAGTACTGGGGGATCCGATAAACTCATCTTT. Protein: CALGGPSTGGSDKLIF.

This clone turned up a few times. The chain joins TRDV1 to TRDJ1; D is perhaps TRDD3 (8 bases). This CDR3 spans 20 amino acids. CDR1 and CDR2 from the germline V gene are TSWWSYY and QGS. V gave up 3 bases and J gave up 5 bases, with 31 bases separating them. CDR3 sequence (DNA): TGTGCTCTTGGGGACTTGAGCCTTCCTCGCGTACTGGGGGGCCCGGATAAACTCATCTTT. Its protein is CALGDLSLPRVLGGPDKLIF.

A few counts support this clone. This may be a read error: a much more frequent sequence differs by one nucleotide. The J gene is TRDJ1, the V gene TRDV1, with a tentative D call TRDD3 (6 bases). This CDR3 region has 20 residues. The V gene lost 0 bases and the J gene lost 3 bases, with 26 bases spanning the gap. The germline V gene encodes CDR1 TSWWSYY and CDR2 QGS. DNA of the CDR3: TGTGCTCTTGGGGAACTGTGGACCTTTTTTTTGGCTGGGGTCTCCGATAAACTCATCTTT. It yields the protein CALGELWTFFLAGVSDKLIF.

On this clone itself: This likely came from a read error, as a far larger clone is one base away. In the same sample, other DNA sequences code for this CDR3. The chain links TRDV1 to TRDJ1; D ambiguous. Trimming shortened V by 3 bases and J by 0 bases, and 32 bases separated the two germline ends. This CDR3 is built from 22 residues. Germline values: CDR1 TSWWSYY, CDR2 QGS. The CDR3 DNA sequence: TGTGCTCTTGGGGACTTACGGCTGGTTTGGTTTGACACACCCGACTACACCGATAAACTCATCTTT. This gives the protein CALGDLRLVWFDTPDYTDKLIF.

The chain recombines TRDV1 with TRDJ2; 12 nucleotides agree with TRDD3. The CDR3 length is 25 residues. Trimming at V came to 0 bases and at J to 5 bases, leaving 28 bases not matched to a gene. Germline assignment: CDR1 TSWWSYY and CDR2 QGS. The CDR3 reads CALGELDLPFPAPWGIRVLTAQLFF. The DNA for the CDR3 is TGTGCTCTTGGGGAACTAGACCTCCCATTCCCCGCTCCCTGGGGGATACGCGTATTAACAGCACAACTCTTCTTT.

This sequence joins TRDV1 and TRDJ1, with a possible D match to TRDD3 (5 bases). CDR3 length: 19 residues. Trimming left V 4 bases short and J 1 base short, with 25 bases between. Germline-derived CDR1 and CDR2 are TSWWSYY and QGS. The chain's CDR3 is CALGGSSTRGGAATDKLIF. CDR3 nucleotide sequence: TGTGCTCTTGGGGGGAGTTCGACTCGGGGAGGAGCGGCCACCGATAAACTCATCTTT.

Note on this clone: Only one base separates this from a far larger clonotype, so it likely reflects a read error. This CDR3 is also generated by other DNA sequences in the sample. The chain joins TRDV1 to TRDJ1, with D hard to call. CDR1 and CDR2 (germline): TSWWSYY, QGS. Trimming shortened V by 0 bases and J by 0 bases, and 14 bases separated the two germline ends. This CDR3 comprises 17 residues. CDR3 region: CALGELELRVYTDKLIF. DNA of the CDR3: TGTGCTCTTGGGGAACTGGAGCTGAGGGTGTACACCGATAAACTCATCTTT.

This clone is judged large. The rearrangement links TRDV1 to TRDJ1; D is possibly TRDD3 (6 bases). From germline, CDR1 is TSWWSYY and CDR2 QGS. CDR3 length: 22 amino acids. The ends were cut back, 3 bases at V and 0 bases at J, with 32 bases in the middle. The CDR3 nucleotides read TGTGCTCTTGGGGACCCGTTCGTCCCGGCACTTTGGGGGCTCCCGTACACCGATAAACTCATCTTT. Translating gives CALGDPFVPALWGLPYTDKLIF.

The V and J genes are TRDV2 and TRDJ1, with TRDD3 matching over 9 bases. The germline V gene has CDR1 GEAIGNYY and CDR2 EKD. This CDR3 is built from 14 residues. With 3 bases clipped from V and 9 bases from J, the junction kept 10 bases outside the gene matches. The DNA for the CDR3 is TGTGCCTGTGACTTAATTACTGGGGGACCCCAACTCATCTTT. This translates into CACDLITGGPQLIF.

V gene TRDV1 combines with J gene TRDJ1; TRDD3 aligns across 8 bases. The CDR3 has 23 residues. In germline, CDR1 is TSWWSYY, CDR2 QGS. Trimming at V came to 2 bases and at J to 0 bases, leaving 26 bases not matched to a gene. Here the CDR3 DNA reads TGTGCTCTTGGGGAAGGTTGGACCTTCTCCCTTTTTGGCTGGGGGAATCACACCGATAAACTCATCTTT. Translating gives CALGEGWTFSLFGWGNHTDKLIF.

The chain recombines TRDV1 with TRDJ2, with TRDD3 matching over 12 bases. CDR3 length: 25 residues. V gave up 0 bases and J gave up 0 bases; unmatched junction bases: 23. Germline-derived CDR1 and CDR2 are TSWWSYY and QGS. CDR3 nucleotide sequence: TGTGCTCTTGGGGAACTATCCTTCCTACGACCTCAGTACTGGGGGATACTAGCTTTGACAGCACAACTCTTCTTT. Translated, it gives CALGELSFLRPQYWGILALTAQLFF.